This is a list of T cell receptor beta chains from one sample in a study of radiotherapy plus CTLA-4 blockade in lung cancer. The repertoire was sequenced with immunoSEQ multiplex PCR; TCRdb's copy has only in-frame clones and lacks some. The sample carries tens of thousands of clones, less than 85% recorded once. This sample comprised peripheral blood, obtained from a patient treated with radiotherapy plus ipilimumab. These receptors originate from a human donor with non-small cell lung cancer who had a complete response to radiotherapy plus ipilimumab. Each CDR3 is given with its conserved first and last residue. D genes are given only for firm matches. Clone size appears in some rows only: once, few, many, or a class for an expanded clone.

V gene: TRBV20-1
J gene: TRBJ2-3
D gene: -
CDR3 length: 11
clone size: -
CDR3 DNA: TGCAGTGCTACTCCCACAGATACGCAGTATTTT
CDR3 protein: CSATPTDTQYF

V gene: TRBV9
J gene: TRBJ2-5
D gene: -
CDR3 length: 13
clone size: -
CDR3 DNA: TGTGCCAGCAGCGTTCGGGGTCAAGAGACCCAGTACTTC
CDR3 protein: CASSVRGQETQYF

V gene: TRBV19
J gene: TRBJ1-2
D gene: TRBD1
CDR3 length: 15
clone size: -
CDR3 DNA: TGTGCCAGTAGTACCTTGACAGGGAACTTCGGGGGCTACACCTTC
CDR3 protein: CASSTLTGNFGGYTF

V gene: TRBV18
J gene: TRBJ2-1
D gene: -
CDR3 length: 19
clone size: once
CDR3 DNA: TGTGCCAGCTCCCAAAAGACTCGATCCTCACTAAGCTCCTACAATGAGCAGTTCTTC
CDR3 protein: CASSQKTRSSLSSYNEQFF

V gene: TRBV18
J gene: TRBJ2-7
D gene: -
CDR3 length: 15
clone size: once
CDR3 DNA: TGTGCCAGCTCACCTGGGCTGGGAGTCTCCTACGAGCAGTACTTC
CDR3 protein: CASSPGLGVSYEQYF

V gene: TRBV18
J gene: TRBJ2-2
D gene: -
CDR3 length: 18
clone size: -
CDR3 DNA: TGTGCCAGCTCACCAACAGCGGCATATCGCTTCAACACCGCTGGGATGTTTTTT
CDR3 protein: CASSPTAAYRFNTAGMFF

V gene: TRBV18
J gene: TRBJ1-2
D gene: -
CDR3 length: 15
clone size: -
CDR3 DNA: TGTGCCAGCTCACCAGACAGTTCGGACAACTATGGCTACACCTTC
CDR3 protein: CASSPDSSDNYGYTF

V gene: TRBV15
J gene: TRBJ1-2
D gene: -
CDR3 length: 16
clone size: -
CDR3 DNA: TGTGCCACCAGCAGAGTCAAAACGACAGGTGGCTATGGCTACACCTTC
CDR3 protein: CATSRVKTTGGYGYTF

V gene: TRBV5-1
J gene: TRBJ2-3
D gene: TRBD2
CDR3 length: 16
clone size: -
CDR3 DNA: TGCGCCAGCAGCTTGGCCCCTAGCGGTGGCACAGATACGCAGTATTTT
CDR3 protein: CASSLAPSGGTDTQYF

V gene: TRBV4-3
J gene: TRBJ2-3
D gene: -
CDR3 length: 13
clone size: -
CDR3 DNA: TGCGCCAGCAGCCAAGGTTACTATGATACGCAGTATTTT
CDR3 protein: CASSQGYYDTQYF

V gene: TRBV29-1
J gene: TRBJ1-3
D gene: -
CDR3 length: 13
clone size: few
CDR3 DNA: TGCAGCGTTGAAGGACAATCTGGAAACACCATATATTTT
CDR3 protein: CSVEGQSGNTIYF

V gene: TRBV7-2
J gene: TRBJ1-1
D gene: -
CDR3 length: 13
clone size: -
CDR3 DNA: TGTGCCAGCAGCGAGGGTGCGAACACTGAAGCTTTCTTT
CDR3 protein: CASSEGANTEAFF

V gene: TRBV6-5
J gene: TRBJ1-5
D gene: -
CDR3 length: 14
clone size: -
CDR3 DNA: TGTGCCAGCAGGTCAACAGGGCGCAATCAGCCCCAGCATTTT
CDR3 protein: CASRSTGRNQPQHF

V gene: TRBV7-6
J gene: TRBJ2-7
D gene: TRBD1
CDR3 length: 14
clone size: once
CDR3 DNA: TGTGCCAGCAGCTCGGGGACAGACTCCTACGAGCAGTACTTC
CDR3 protein: CASSSGTDSYEQYF

V gene: TRBV7-2
J gene: TRBJ1-1
D gene: TRBD1
CDR3 length: 14
clone size: -
CDR3 DNA: TGTGCCAGCAGCTTAGCGACAGGGTTCACTGAAGCTTTCTTT
CDR3 protein: CASSLATGFTEAFF

V gene: TRBV25-1
J gene: TRBJ1-2
D gene: -
CDR3 length: 15
clone size: -
CDR3 DNA: TGTGCCAGCAGTCCAACCCCCGGGGAAAACTATGGCTACACCTTC
CDR3 protein: CASSPTPGENYGYTF

V gene: TRBV7-9
J gene: TRBJ1-2
D gene: -
CDR3 length: 14
clone size: -
CDR3 DNA: TGTGCCAGCACTCGCTCTCAGGGAAACTATGGCTACACCTTC
CDR3 protein: CASTRSQGNYGYTF

V gene: TRBV11-3
J gene: TRBJ2-5
D gene: TRBD1
CDR3 length: 15
clone size: once
CDR3 DNA: TGTGCCAGCAGCCGAGGGACAGGGGAACAAGAGACCCAGTACTTC
CDR3 protein: CASSRGTGEQETQYF

V gene: TRBV29-1
J gene: TRBJ1-1
D gene: TRBD1
CDR3 length: 11
clone size: -
CDR3 DNA: TGCAGCGGACAGGGGAACGCTGAAGCTTTCTTT
CDR3 protein: CSGQGNAEAFF

V gene: TRBV5-8
J gene: TRBJ1-3
D gene: TRBD1
CDR3 length: 15
clone size: -
CDR3 DNA: TGTGCCAGCAGCTCTGGGACAGGGCCCTTAAACACCATATATTTT
CDR3 protein: CASSSGTGPLNTIYF

V gene: TRBV4-3
J gene: TRBJ2-1
D gene: TRBD2
CDR3 length: 19
clone size: once
CDR3 DNA: TGCGCCAGCAGCCAAGAGAGTCGAGCGGGGGGACTACCCTACAATGAGCAGTTCTTC
CDR3 protein: CASSQESRAGGLPYNEQFF

V gene: TRBV5-4
J gene: TRBJ2-5
D gene: TRBD2
CDR3 length: 15
clone size: -
CDR3 DNA: TGTGCCAGCAGCTGGGCCGGGAGGGCCTCAGAGACCCAGTACTTC
CDR3 protein: CASSWAGRASETQYF

V gene: TRBV5-1
J gene: TRBJ1-1
D gene: -
CDR3 length: 15
clone size: once
CDR3 DNA: TGCGCCAGCAGCTTGGTAGGGGAGGGGAACACTGAAGCTTTCTTT
CDR3 protein: CASSLVGEGNTEAFF

V gene: TRBV6-5
J gene: TRBJ1-5
D gene: TRBD1
CDR3 length: 15
clone size: -
CDR3 DNA: TGTGCCAGCAGTTACTCGGGACAGGGCAATCAGCCCCAGCATTTT
CDR3 protein: CASSYSGQGNQPQHF

V gene: TRBV7-2
J gene: TRBJ2-3
D gene: -
CDR3 length: 12
clone size: -
CDR3 DNA: TGTGCCAGCAGCTTAGATCGAGATACGCAGTATTTT
CDR3 protein: CASSLDRDTQYF

V gene: TRBV4-3
J gene: TRBJ1-2
D gene: -
CDR3 length: 13
clone size: -
CDR3 DNA: TGCGCCAGCAGCCTCCAGGGCAGCTATGGCTACACCTTC
CDR3 protein: CASSLQGSYGYTF

V gene: TRBV7-9
J gene: TRBJ1-2
D gene: TRBD1
CDR3 length: 14
clone size: -
CDR3 DNA: TGTGCCAGCAGCTTGACAGGGGTCAACTATGGCTACACCTTC
CDR3 protein: CASSLTGVNYGYTF

V gene: TRBV12-5
J gene: TRBJ1-2
D gene: -
CDR3 length: 11
clone size: -
CDR3 DNA: TGTGCTAGTGGTTTGGAAGGACAGAAGGTCTTC
CDR3 protein: CASGLEGQKVF

V gene: TRBV27
J gene: TRBJ2-1
D gene: TRBD1
CDR3 length: 15
clone size: -
CDR3 DNA: TGTGCCAGCAGTCCACGCCGGGACAGGGCATCCGAGCAGTTCTTC
CDR3 protein: CASSPRRDRASEQFF

V gene: TRBV7-2
J gene: TRBJ2-7
D gene: TRBD2
CDR3 length: 15
clone size: -
CDR3 DNA: TGTGCCAGCAGCCCAAGGGAGCGGGGACCCTACGAGCAGTACTTC
CDR3 protein: CASSPRERGPYEQYF

V gene: TRBV7-9
J gene: TRBJ1-1
D gene: -
CDR3 length: 15
clone size: -
CDR3 DNA: TGTGCCAGCAGCTTACGTGGAGGGGAAAAGCCTGAAGCTTTCTTT
CDR3 protein: CASSLRGGEKPEAFF

V gene: TRBV7-9
J gene: TRBJ1-4
D gene: TRBD1
CDR3 length: 17
clone size: -
CDR3 DNA: TGTGCCAGCAGCTTAGGACAGGGGGCTGCAACTAATGAAAAACTGTTTTTT
CDR3 protein: CASSLGQGAATNEKLFF

V gene: TRBV9
J gene: TRBJ2-3
D gene: -
CDR3 length: 14
clone size: -
CDR3 DNA: TGTGCCAGCAGCGTAGGCGTGAACACAGATACGCAGTATTTT
CDR3 protein: CASSVGVNTDTQYF

V gene: TRBV9
J gene: TRBJ2-2
D gene: TRBD1
CDR3 length: 15
clone size: -
CDR3 DNA: TGTGCCAGCGTCCGGGACAGGGGGGATACCGGGGAGCTGTTTTTT
CDR3 protein: CASVRDRGDTGELFF

V gene: TRBV5-8
J gene: TRBJ2-2
D gene: -
CDR3 length: 15
clone size: -
CDR3 DNA: TGTGCCAGCAGCCCCTGGGGCGGTAACACCGGGGAGCTGTTTTTT
CDR3 protein: CASSPWGGNTGELFF

V gene: TRBV6-5
J gene: TRBJ1-2
D gene: -
CDR3 length: 14
clone size: -
CDR3 DNA: TGTGCCACCCGAGTCTTTGGGAGAAACTATGGCTACACCTTC
CDR3 protein: CATRVFGRNYGYTF

V gene: TRBV30
J gene: TRBJ1-2
D gene: TRBD1
CDR3 length: 11
clone size: -
CDR3 DNA: TGTGCCTGGACCCGAGGGGGCGGCTACACCTTC
CDR3 protein: CAWTRGGGYTF

V gene: TRBV27
J gene: TRBJ2-1
D gene: TRBD2
CDR3 length: 14
clone size: once
CDR3 DNA: TGTGCCAGCAGTCAACTAGCGGGAAACAATGAGCAGTTCTTC
CDR3 protein: CASSQLAGNNEQFF

V gene: TRBV19
J gene: TRBJ2-1
D gene: TRBD1
CDR3 length: 16
clone size: few
CDR3 DNA: TGTGCCAGTAGTATAGGAGGGACAGTGTCCTACAATGAGCAGTTCTTC
CDR3 protein: CASSIGGTVSYNEQFF

V gene: TRBV19
J gene: TRBJ1-5
D gene: -
CDR3 length: 11
clone size: -
CDR3 DNA: TGTGCCAGTAGTCAAGAGGCGCCCCAGCATTTT
CDR3 protein: CASSQEAPQHF

V gene: TRBV5-4
J gene: TRBJ1-1
D gene: -
CDR3 length: 13
clone size: -
CDR3 DNA: TGTGCCAGCAGCTTAATTCAAAACACTGAAGCTTTCTTT
CDR3 protein: CASSLIQNTEAFF